This record covers a single T cell receptor (beta chain). Its specificity is not known. The sample comes from a study of cytomegalovirus exposure and HLA in healthy donors. Background on the study: About 77 million unique TCRs from HLA-typed donors made up an early data release. Just over 80% of 398 genotyped donors fell in the Caucasian-associated ancestry cluster.

Overall study results and limits: Accurate HLA-A and HLA-B prediction from TCR beta sequences was reported for most subjects.

The PCR contained 60 Vbeta and 13 Jbeta primers. Profiling relied on immunoSEQ multiplex PCR, and the TCRdb table lists in-frame clones only, not all of them. The sample shows roughly 100,000 clones, approximately 82% of them seen only once. The CDR3 covers 13 residues. V trimming: 5 bases; J trimming: 6 bases; junction bases outside the gene matches: 4. From germline, CDR1 is SQVTM and CDR2 ANQGSEA. This clonotype was obtained from a man aged 35 to 55 in good health and CMV-seronegative. Sequenced: PBMCs. The V gene is TRBV29-1, the J gene TRBJ2-1, with TRBD1 matching 10 bases. CDR3 amino acids: CSVKGQGINEQFF. The CDR3 nucleotides are TGCAGCGTTAAGGGACAGGGGATCAATGAGCAGTTCTTC.